This is a list of T cell receptor beta chains from one sample in a study of control samples from healthy donors and cancer patients. The assay was immunoSEQ multiplex PCR, and TCRdb's table has in-frame clones only and misses some. The repertoire includes 28,000 or so clones, roughly four fifths of them detected once, and roughly 23% sits in the top ten. Sequenced: PBMCs. These receptors all come from a man aged 55 to 70 with colorectal cancer. Each CDR3 is given with its conserved first and last residue. The order of the fields is D gene, clone size, V gene, J gene, CDR3 DNA, CDR3 protein. D genes are given only for firm matches. Clone sizes are given selectively: once, few, many, or a class where the clone is expanded.

d_call: .
clone_size: few
v_call: TRBV7-9
j_call: TRBJ1-1
cdr3_nt: TGTGCCAGCAGCAGGGACACCTCCTACGCTGAAGCTTTCTTT
cdr3_aa: CASSRDTSYAEAFF

d_call: .
clone_size: few
v_call: TRBV15
j_call: TRBJ1-5
cdr3_nt: TGTGCCACCAGCAGAGTCCTCAAAGGGCCCCAGCATTTT
cdr3_aa: CATSRVLKGPQHF

d_call: .
clone_size: once
v_call: TRBV5-1
j_call: TRBJ1-2
cdr3_nt: TGCGCCAGCTCATTAGGACCCAACTATGGCTACACCTTC
cdr3_aa: CASSLGPNYGYTF

d_call: .
clone_size: .
v_call: TRBV3-1/TRBV3-2
j_call: TRBJ2-1
cdr3_nt: TGTGCCAGCAGCCGACGGGGGGCCTTACAGGTCCTCAATGAGCAGTTCTTC
cdr3_aa: CASSRRGALQVLNEQFF

d_call: .
clone_size: .
v_call: TRBV30
j_call: TRBJ1-2
cdr3_nt: TGTGCCTGGACCGGGGGCTTTAACTATGGCTACACCTTC
cdr3_aa: CAWTGGFNYGYTF

d_call: .
clone_size: .
v_call: TRBV10-3
j_call: TRBJ1-5
cdr3_nt: TGTGCCATCAGTGACCAGGGAATTTACCAGCCCCAGCATTTT
cdr3_aa: CAISDQGIYQPQHF

d_call: .
clone_size: .
v_call: TRBV2
j_call: TRBJ1-3
cdr3_nt: TGTGCCAGTGTCAGGGAACCTGGAAACACCATATATTTT
cdr3_aa: CASVREPGNTIYF

d_call: TRBD1
clone_size: .
v_call: TRBV2
j_call: TRBJ1-2
cdr3_nt: TGTGCCAGCAGTCCTTTTGGGACAGGGCAAAACTATGGCTACACCTTC
cdr3_aa: CASSPFGTGQNYGYTF

d_call: .
clone_size: once
v_call: TRBV4-3
j_call: TRBJ2-6
cdr3_nt: TGCGCCAGCAGCCAAGAGGGCCTTGGCTCTGGGGCCAACGTCCTGACTTTC
cdr3_aa: CASSQEGLGSGANVLTF

d_call: .
clone_size: .
v_call: TRBV15
j_call: TRBJ2-7
cdr3_nt: TGTGCCACCAGCGCCCAAAGAGGGGCAGGTGGGGAGCAGTACTTC
cdr3_aa: CATSAQRGAGGEQYF

d_call: .
clone_size: .
v_call: TRBV11-2
j_call: TRBJ2-3
cdr3_nt: TGTGCCAGCAGCTTAGGGGGGGGGCCTGCAGATACGCAGTATTTT
cdr3_aa: CASSLGGGPADTQYF